The rows below give T cell receptor beta chains drawn from one sample of a study of blood T cells in healthy people across ages. TCRdb reprocessed the 5' RACE reads with MiXCR, giving one entry per CDR3 protein. The table shows roughly 800,000 distinct CDR3 sequences, with 55% to 70% occurring only once. Sequencing was done on a sample of blood. The source is a man aged 25-45 years in good health. CDR3s include the opening cysteine and the closing phenylalanine or tryptophan.

>TRBV7-2|TRBJ2-5
CASSSDRGGETQYF
>TRBV28|TRBJ2-1
CASTPPGGYNEQFF
>TRBV2|TRBJ2-7
CASSEGTGPSEQYF
>TRBV29-1|TRBJ2-1
CSVGDPKQFF
>TRBV20-1|TRBJ2-7
CSARSFRGYEQYF
>TRBV21-1|TRBJ2-7
CASSAGATCEQYF
>TRBV27|TRBJ2-1
CASSLWISGINEQFF
>TRBV2|TRBJ1-1
CASMGQGGTEAFF
>TRBV24-1|TRBJ2-6
CATSDGGAGANVLTF
>TRBV11-2|TRBJ2-4
CASSLGTFTKNIQYF
>TRBV6-5|TRBJ2-2
CAGSYRDFFSGANTGELFF
>TRBV12-3/TRBV12-4|TRBJ2-7
CASSRTSGRSEQYF
>TRBV29-1|TRBJ2-1
CSVEGRARSYNEQFF
>TRBV27|TRBJ2-5
CASGWTAGHAETQYF
>TRBV5-1|TRBJ2-1
CASSRTGLGFNEQFF
>TRBV3-1|TRBJ1-2
CASSLGYDGYTF
>TRBV6-2/TRBV6-3|.
CASRPGRLMASEQYF
>TRBV6-5|TRBJ2-5
CASSYSGPRETQYF